The present T cell receptor beta chain was sequenced within a study of blood T cell repertoires in COVID-19. Study background: Whether acute or convalescent, the COVID-19 samples came from the United States, Italy and Spain. PBMCs, B-cell-depleted T cells, or T cells were the source of the cDNA or gDNA that made up the material.

Enrollment of patients from Seattle took place during active infection, with longitudinal follow-up. Authors' data handling: Reference gene primer amplification gave nucleated cell count estimates. The method was immunoSEQ multiplex PCR; TCRdb's version includes in-frame clones alone and lacks a portion of them. V and J calls and clone size are given by that table; D and trimming were obtained from the DNA. The sample lists about 370,000 clones, over 75% seen once, with 8% to 13% in the top ten. The CDR3 runs to 18 residues. Germline V gives CDR1 LGHNA, CDR2 YSLEER. V lost 0 bases, J lost 2 bases, and 17 bases lay in between.

Sequences were obtained from peripheral blood. This receptor was taken from a young woman with COVID-19, enrolled during active disease. The chain couples TRBV4-3 to TRBJ1-5; possibly TRBD1 for D (6 bases). The CDR3 DNA reads as TGCGCCAGCAGCCAAGAAGCCGGGGGGCTTTATGGCAATCAGCCCCAGCATTTT. It translates to CASSQEAGGLYGNQPQHF.